The clone carrying this TCR beta chain was seen repeatedly, ten times or more. Its cognate antigen is unknown. This sample is drawn from a study of T cells in Graves' hyperthyroidism and ophthalmopathy. Not enrolled were patients with uncontrolled infection, other autoimmune disease, pregnancy or lactation. Study-wide results and limits: Expanded thyroid clonotypes (above 0.001) were mostly also found in blood.

It was RNA transcripts that yielded the amplified TCR beta CDR3 regions. The TCR CDR3 was amplified in a first-round RT-PCR using the HTBI primer set. MiXCR was run by TCRdb on the multiplex PCR reads, yielding one entry per CDR3 protein. The sample holds some 420,000 distinct CDR3 sequences; roughly 13% are singletons and the top ten take 5% to 6.5%. V lost 0 bases and J lost 4; bases outside the gene matches: 13. This CDR3 spans 18 amino acids. Germline CDR1 and CDR2: LGHDT and YNNKEL (reference sequence). This sequence was found in a young woman with Graves' hyperthyroidism. The sequencing input was blood. The V call is TRBV3-1, the J call TRBJ1-1; TRBD1 matches at 8 bases. CDR3 in amino acids: CASSQDRPGQVRGTEAFF. The DNA of the CDR3 is TGTGCCAGCAGCCAAGACCGACCGGGACAGGTTCGAGGCACTGAAGCTTTCTTT.